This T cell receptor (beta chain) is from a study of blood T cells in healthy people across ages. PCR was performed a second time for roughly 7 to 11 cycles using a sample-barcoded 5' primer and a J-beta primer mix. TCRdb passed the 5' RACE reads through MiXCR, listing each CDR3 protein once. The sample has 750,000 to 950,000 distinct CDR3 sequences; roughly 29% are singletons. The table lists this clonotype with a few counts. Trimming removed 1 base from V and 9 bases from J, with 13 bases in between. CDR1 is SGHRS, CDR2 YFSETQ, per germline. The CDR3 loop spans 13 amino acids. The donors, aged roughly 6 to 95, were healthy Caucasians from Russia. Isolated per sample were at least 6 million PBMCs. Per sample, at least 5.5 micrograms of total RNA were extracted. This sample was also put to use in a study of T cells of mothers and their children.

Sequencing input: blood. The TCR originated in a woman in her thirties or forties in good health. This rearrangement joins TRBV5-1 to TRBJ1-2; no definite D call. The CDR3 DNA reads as TGCGCCAGCAGCTTGTCGCCTAGGATGAGCTACACCTTC. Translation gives CASSLSPRMSYTF.